This T cell receptor beta chain was documented in a study of T-cell memory formation after mild COVID-19. 5'RACE, which relied on constant-segment primers, yielded TCR alpha and TCR beta cDNA libraries carrying sample barcodes and UMIs. A single record per CDR3 protein comes from TCRdb applying MiXCR to the 5' RACE reads. The top ten clones hold roughly 3.9% of a sample with around 200,000 distinct CDR3 sequences, roughly 18% of them seen once. Trimming removed 4 bases at V and 5 bases at J, with 8 bases between. This CDR3 spans 11 amino acids. CDR1 is SQVTM and CDR2 is ANQGSEA in the germline V gene.

The sequence was collected from a man between 18 and 35 years old who had mild COVID-19 (a few samples of this study predate the infection). Cell type and time point are not known. Sequencing was performed on PBMCs or a T cell subset sorted from them (not recorded which). The chain recombines TRBV29-1 with TRBJ2-5; D gene ambiguous. The CDR3 is CSVGVTETQYF. CDR3 nucleotides: TGCAGCGTTGGGGTCACGGAGACCCAGTACTTC.